The present T cell receptor beta chain was sequenced within a study of blood T cell repertoires in COVID-19. Study background: Sources were T cells, B-cell-depleted T cells, or PBMCs; the material itself was cDNA or gDNA.

Per the study methods: Amplified reference gene primers provided the basis for estimating nucleated cell counts. Some clones are missing from TCRdb's copy, which holds only in-frame ones; the method was immunoSEQ multiplex PCR. The V and J calls and the clone size are those of that table, but D and trimming were determined from the DNA. The table shows around 65,000 clones, with approximately 80% occurring only once. The sequence was obtained from a man in his 70s with acute or convalescent COVID-19. The sequenced material came from peripheral blood.

CDR3 region: CASRQWAGGNEQFF. In DNA form, the CDR3 reads TGCGCCAGCAGACAGTGGGCCGGAGGGAATGAGCAGTTCTTC. V and J are TRBV5-1 and TRBJ2-1, with D possibly matching TRBD2 (6 bases). Trimming left V 5 bases short and J 7 bases short, with 16 bases between. The germline gives CDR1 SGHRS, CDR2 YFSETQ. This CDR3 has 14 amino acids.